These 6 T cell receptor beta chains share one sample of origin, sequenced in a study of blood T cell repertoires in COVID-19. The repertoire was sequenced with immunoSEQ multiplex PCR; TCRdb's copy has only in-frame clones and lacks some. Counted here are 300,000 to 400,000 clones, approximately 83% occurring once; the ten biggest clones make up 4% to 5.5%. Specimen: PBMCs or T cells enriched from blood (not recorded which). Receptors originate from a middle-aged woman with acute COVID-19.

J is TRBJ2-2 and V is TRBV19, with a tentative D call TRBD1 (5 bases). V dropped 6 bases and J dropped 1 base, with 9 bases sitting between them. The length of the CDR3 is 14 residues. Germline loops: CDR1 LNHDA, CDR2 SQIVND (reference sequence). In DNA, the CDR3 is TGTGCCAGTAGCGTTGACAGGAACACCGGGGAGCTGTTTTTT. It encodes CASSVDRNTGELFF.

In DNA form, the CDR3 reads TGTGCCAGCATCGACCTCGGGGGGGGAAAGACCCAGTACTTC. Protein product: CASIDLGGGKTQYF. The J gene is TRBJ2-5, the V gene TRBV6-1, with TRBD2 identical over 8 bases. J gave up 6 bases and V 7 bases, and 10 bases lay outside the gene matches. Looked up from germline, CDR1 is MNHNS and CDR2 is SASEGT. The CDR3 consists of 14 residues.

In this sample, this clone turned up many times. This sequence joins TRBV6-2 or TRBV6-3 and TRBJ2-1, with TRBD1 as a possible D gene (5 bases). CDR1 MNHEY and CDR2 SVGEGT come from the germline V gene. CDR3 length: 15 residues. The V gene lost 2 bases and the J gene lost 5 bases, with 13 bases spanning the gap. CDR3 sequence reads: CASSYGDRMDNEQFF. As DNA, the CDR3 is TGTGCCAGCAGTTACGGCGACAGAATGGACAATGAGCAGTTCTTC.

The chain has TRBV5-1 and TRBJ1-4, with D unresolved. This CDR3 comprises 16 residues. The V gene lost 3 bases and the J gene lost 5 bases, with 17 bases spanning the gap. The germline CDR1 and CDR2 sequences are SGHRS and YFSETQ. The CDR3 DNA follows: TGCGCCAGCAGCTCCCGTGGGCCAGCCAACAATGAAAAACTGTTTTTT. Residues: CASSSRGPANNEKLFF.

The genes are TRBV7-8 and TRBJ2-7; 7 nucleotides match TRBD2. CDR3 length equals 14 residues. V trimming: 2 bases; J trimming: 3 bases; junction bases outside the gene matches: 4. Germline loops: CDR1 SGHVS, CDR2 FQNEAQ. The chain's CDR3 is CASSLLAENYEQYF. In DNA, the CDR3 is TGTGCCAGCAGCTTACTAGCGGAGAACTACGAGCAGTACTTC. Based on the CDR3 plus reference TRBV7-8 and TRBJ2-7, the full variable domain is GAGVSQSPRYKVAKRGQDVALRCDPISGHVSLFWYQQALGQGPEFLTYFQNEAQLDKSGLPSDRFFAERPEGSVSTLKIQRTQQEDSAVYLCASSLLAENYEQYFGPGTRLTVT.

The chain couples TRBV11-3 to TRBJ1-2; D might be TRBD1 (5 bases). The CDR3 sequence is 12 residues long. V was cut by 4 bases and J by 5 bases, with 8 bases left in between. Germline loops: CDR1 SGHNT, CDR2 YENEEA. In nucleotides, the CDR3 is TGTGCCAGCAGCTCATCAGGGTATGGCTACACCTTC. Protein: CASSSSGYGYTF.